This T cell receptor beta chain was identified during a study of cytomegalovirus exposure and HLA in healthy donors. Details on this clone: Its antigen is undetermined.

Trimming removed 1 base from V and 0 bases from J, with 10 bases in between. The CDR3 loop spans 16 amino acids. The germline V gene encodes CDR1 SGHTA and CDR2 FQGNSA. Study-wide points: Researchers reported from a later analysis that most CMV-associated TCR beta chains appeared HLA-restricted. Some V segments (TRBV6-2 and TRBV6-3 among them) were excluded as indistinguishable.

Amplification used 60 Vbeta primers and 13 Jbeta primers. Clones were sequenced by immunoSEQ multiplex PCR, and TCRdb holds only the in-frame ones, with some missing. The sample lists some 150,000 clones, 70% to 85% occurring once. The gene calls are TRBV7-2 and TRBJ1-3, with D perhaps TRBD1 (6 bases). The clonotype was recovered from a woman between 35 and 50 years old in good health and CMV-seronegative. What was sequenced was PBMCs. Here the CDR3 reads CASSLGRTDSGNTIYF. The CDR3 DNA sequence: TGTGCCAGCAGCTTAGGAAGGACAGACTCTGGAAACACCATATATTTT.